This T cell receptor beta chain was recovered during a study of T cell changes during pregnancy in multiple sclerosis (dated by TCRdb to between 2018 and 2020). Background on the whole study: The study looked at changes in the T cell repertoire across pregnancy in women with multiple sclerosis.

Of note for this clone: Its cognate antigen has yet to be identified. No quality values exist for individual bases; no much larger clone is one base distant.

Library generation was performed with the immunoSEQ multiplex PCR assay. The source is immuneACCESS, and TCRdb retained only in-frame sequences with V and J called. Part of the clones is not carried over; for the studies checked, unresolved V genes explain less than half of this, and the remainder is unexplained. The sample yields roughly 45,000 clones; just under 95% were counted once. Jointly, the top ten make up approximately 5.6% of the sample. This sequence was found in a female donor with multiple sclerosis, enrolled in a pregnancy study. Sequencing used CD8+ T cells from peripheral blood mononuclear cells, obtained in the first trimester of pregnancy.

The DNA reads TGTGCCAGCAGTGAATATCCTGGGACTAGCGGGAGATATGAGCAGTTCTTC. This gives the protein CASSEYPGTSGRYEQFF. The rearrangement combines TRBV2 with TRBJ2-1; TRBD2 matches 14 bases in the middle. The CDR3 runs 17 amino acids, cysteine and phenylalanine included. The DNA shown is the 51-base CDR3, in frame from base 1. As encoded in the germline V gene, CDR1 is SNHLY while CDR2 is FYNNEI. Trimmed from V: 2 bases; trimmed from J: 8 bases; junction bases lacking a gene match: 8.